This TCR beta chain was sequenced for a study of tumor-infiltrating lymphocytes in primary liver carcinoma. Unsorted whole blood supplied the RNA, and germline DNA was extracted too. Before the operation took place, four milliliters of peripheral blood were collected. General study points: Pairs comparing tumor with adjacent tissue or blood overlapped less than pairs drawn from tumor regions.

The CDR3 consists of 16 residues. Germline values: CDR1 WNHNN, CDR2 SYGVQD (reference sequence). V lost 2 bases, J lost 4 bases, and 7 bases stayed unmatched. With respect to this clonotype: Its antigen is still unknown.

TCR beta cDNA was prepared out of approximately 470 ng total RNA by means of a constant-region primer. Three-round nested multiplex PCR performed with slightly modified ARM-PCR produced the TCR beta libraries. TRBV1-TRBV30 forward primers and a C-beta reverse primer were used in the first two PCR rounds, which each ran for approximately 11 cycles. In TCRdb, the multiplex PCR reads were re-called with MiXCR into one record per CDR3 protein. The sample shows approximately 340,000 distinct CDR3 sequences, about 65% of them seen only once. This TCR was recovered from a man aged 40-49 years with primary liver carcinoma and hepatitis B virus infection. This chain uses TRBV10-1 with TRBJ2-7; 11 bases fit TRBD1. Source material: peripheral blood. The CDR3: CASSEPPGQGEYEQYF. CDR3 bases: TGCGCCAGCAGTGAGCCACCGGGACAGGGGGAGTACGAGCAGTACTTC.